A single T cell receptor (beta chain) is shown here with its context. Here immunoSEQ multiplex PCR was the method, and the copy in TCRdb shows in-frame clones only, minus some. This table holds roughly 270,000 clones, 85% found once. V lost 0 bases, J lost 7 bases, and 3 bases stayed unmatched. Germline V CDR1 and CDR2: LGHDT, YNNKEL (reference sequence). The CDR3 contains 15 residues. The record originates from a study of blood T cell repertoires in COVID-19. This TCR was sampled from a woman aged 50 to 60 who had recovered from COVID-19. The chain links TRBV3-1 (or the pseudogene TRBV3-2) to TRBJ1-5; 10 nucleotides agree with TRBD1. The sequenced sample consisted of PBMCs or T cells enriched from blood (not recorded which). The CDR3: CASSQDGTGDQPQHF. CDR3 nucleotides: TGTGCCAGCAGCCAAGACGGGACAGGGGACCAGCCCCAGCATTTT.